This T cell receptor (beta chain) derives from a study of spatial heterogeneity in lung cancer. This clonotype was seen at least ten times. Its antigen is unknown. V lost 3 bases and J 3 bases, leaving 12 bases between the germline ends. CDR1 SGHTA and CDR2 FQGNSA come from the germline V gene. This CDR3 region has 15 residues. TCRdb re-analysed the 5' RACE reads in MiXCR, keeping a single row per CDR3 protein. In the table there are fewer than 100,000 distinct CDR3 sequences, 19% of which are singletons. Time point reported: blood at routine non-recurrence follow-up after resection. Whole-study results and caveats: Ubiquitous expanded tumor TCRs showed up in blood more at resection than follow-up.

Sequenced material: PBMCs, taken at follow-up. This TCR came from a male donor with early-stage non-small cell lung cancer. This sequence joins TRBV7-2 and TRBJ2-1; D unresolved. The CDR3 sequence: CASSLIHGYYNEQFF. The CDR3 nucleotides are TGTGCCAGCAGCTTGATACACGGATACTACAATGAGCAGTTCTTC.